The clone carrying this T cell receptor (beta chain) came up many times. Its antigen is currently unknown. The data are from a study of T cells in Graves' hyperthyroidism and ophthalmopathy. Turning to the study itself: At the time of initial diagnosis and before any treatment, peripheral blood was collected. Whole-study findings and limits: Researchers found most expanded thyroid clonotypes above 0.001 in blood as well.

A patient was excluded if there was uncontrolled infection, other autoimmune disease, pregnancy or lactation. Any symptoms of ophthalmopathy came after the first hyperthyroidism diagnosis, from which the blood sample dates. The TCR beta CDR3 regions underwent amplification using RNA transcripts as the source. Initially, a first-round RT-PCR of the TCR CDR3 employed the HTBI primer set. TCRdb called the multiplex PCR reads again in MiXCR, with one record for every CDR3 protein. The data show hundreds of thousands of distinct CDR3 sequences, approximately 18% seen once. Trimming removed 4 bases at V and 3 bases at J, with 16 bases between. The CDR3 sequence is 15 residues long. CDR1 is LNHDA, CDR2 SQIVND, per germline (reference sequence).

The sample taken for sequencing was blood. The TCR comes from a woman aged 45-65 years with Graves' hyperthyroidism that later progressed to Graves' ophthalmopathy. This chain links TRBV19 with TRBJ2-7, with D tentatively TRBD1 (6 bases). CDR3 DNA sequence: TGTGCCAGTAGTACACAGACTAAGGGGGACTACGAGCAGTACTTC. Translation gives CASSTQTKGDYEQYF.